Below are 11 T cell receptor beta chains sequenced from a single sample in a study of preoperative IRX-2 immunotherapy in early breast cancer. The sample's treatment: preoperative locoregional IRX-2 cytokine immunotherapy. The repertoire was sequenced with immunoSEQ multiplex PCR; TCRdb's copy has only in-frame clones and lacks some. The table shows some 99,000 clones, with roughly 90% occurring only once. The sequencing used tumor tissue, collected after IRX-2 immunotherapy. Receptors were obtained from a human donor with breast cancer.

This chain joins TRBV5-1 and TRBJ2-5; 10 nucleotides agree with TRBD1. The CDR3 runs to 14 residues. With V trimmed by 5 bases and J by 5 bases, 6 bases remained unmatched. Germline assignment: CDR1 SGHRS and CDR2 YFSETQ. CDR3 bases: TGCGCCAGCAGTTCCGGGACAGGGGACGAGACCCAGTACTTC. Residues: CASSSGTGDETQYF.

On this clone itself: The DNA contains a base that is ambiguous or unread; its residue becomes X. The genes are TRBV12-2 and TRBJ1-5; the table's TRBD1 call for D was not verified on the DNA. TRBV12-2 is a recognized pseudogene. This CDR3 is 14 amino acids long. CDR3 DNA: TGTGCAAGTCGCTTAGRGGGGCCCAATCAGCCCCAGCATTTT. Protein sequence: CASRLXGPNQPQHF.

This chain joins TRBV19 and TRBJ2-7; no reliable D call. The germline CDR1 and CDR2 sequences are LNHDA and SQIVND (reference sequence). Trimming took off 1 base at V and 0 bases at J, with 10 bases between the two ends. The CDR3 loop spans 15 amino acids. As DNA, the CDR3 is TGTGCCAGTAGTATAGGGGGTCGGAGCTCCTACGAGCAGTACTTC. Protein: CASSIGGRSSYEQYF. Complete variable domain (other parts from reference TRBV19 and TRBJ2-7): DGGITQSPKYLFRKEGQNVTLSCEQNLNHDAMYWYRQDPGQGLRLIYYSQIVNDFQKGDIAEGYSVSREKKESFPLTVTSAQKNPTAFYLCASSIGGRSSYEQYFGPGTRLTVT.

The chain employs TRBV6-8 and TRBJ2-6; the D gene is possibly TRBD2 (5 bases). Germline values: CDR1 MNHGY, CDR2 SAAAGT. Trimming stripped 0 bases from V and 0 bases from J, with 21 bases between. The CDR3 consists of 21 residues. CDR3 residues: CASSYSRLWTKSGSGANVLTF. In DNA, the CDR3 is TGTGCCAGCAGTTACTCAAGACTATGGACCAAATCGGGCTCTGGGGCCAACGTCCTGACTTTC.

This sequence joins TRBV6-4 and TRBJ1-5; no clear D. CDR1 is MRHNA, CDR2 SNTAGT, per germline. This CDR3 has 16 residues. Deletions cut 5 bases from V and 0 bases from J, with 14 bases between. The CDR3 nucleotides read TGTGCCAGCAGTTACCATGCTGATTATAGCAATCAGCCCCAGCATTTT. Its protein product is CASSYHADYSNQPQHF.

CDR3 nucleotides: TGTGCCAGCAGTGCCTCTCCATTAAGGTTGGGTGAAAAACTGTTTTTT. Amino acids: CASSASPLRLGEKLFF. V gene TRBV6-8 combines with J gene TRBJ1-4, with D unresolved. The germline V gene encodes CDR1 MNHGY and CDR2 SAAAGT. The ends were cut back, 5 bases at V and 7 bases at J, with 20 bases in the middle. The CDR3 runs 16 residues.

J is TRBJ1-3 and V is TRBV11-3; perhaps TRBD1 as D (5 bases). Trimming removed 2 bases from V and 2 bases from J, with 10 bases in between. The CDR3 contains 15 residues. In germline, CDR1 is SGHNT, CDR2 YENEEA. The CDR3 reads CASSLSGLPGNTIYF. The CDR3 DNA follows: TGTGCCAGCAGCTTATCAGGGCTCCCTGGAAACACCATATATTTT.

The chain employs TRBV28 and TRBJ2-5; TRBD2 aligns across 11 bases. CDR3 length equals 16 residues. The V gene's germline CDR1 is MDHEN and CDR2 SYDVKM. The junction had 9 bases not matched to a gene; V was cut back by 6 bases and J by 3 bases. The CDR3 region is CASSHNGLAGEETQYF. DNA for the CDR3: TGTGCCAGCAGCCATAACGGACTAGCGGGCGAAGAGACCCAGTACTTC.

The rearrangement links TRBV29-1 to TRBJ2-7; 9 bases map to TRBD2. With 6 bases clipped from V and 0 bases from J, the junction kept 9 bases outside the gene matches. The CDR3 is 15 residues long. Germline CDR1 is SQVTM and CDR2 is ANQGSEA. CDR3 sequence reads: CSVQLLAGTSYEQYF. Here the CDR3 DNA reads TGCAGCGTCCAGCTACTAGCGGGTACCTCCTACGAGCAGTACTTC.

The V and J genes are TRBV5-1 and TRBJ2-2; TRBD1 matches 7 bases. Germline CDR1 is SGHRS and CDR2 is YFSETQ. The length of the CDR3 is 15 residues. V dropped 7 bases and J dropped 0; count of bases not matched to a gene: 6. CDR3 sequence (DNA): TGCGCCAGCGGTCGACAGGGACCGAACACCGGGGAGCTGTTTTTT. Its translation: CASGRQGPNTGELFF.

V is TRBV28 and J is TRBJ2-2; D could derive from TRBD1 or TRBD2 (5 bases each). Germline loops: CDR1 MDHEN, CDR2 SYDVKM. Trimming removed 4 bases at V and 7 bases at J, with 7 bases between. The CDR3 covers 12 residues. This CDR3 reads CASSSGGGELFF. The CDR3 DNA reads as TGTGCCAGCAGTTCTGGGGGCGGGGAGCTGTTTTTT.